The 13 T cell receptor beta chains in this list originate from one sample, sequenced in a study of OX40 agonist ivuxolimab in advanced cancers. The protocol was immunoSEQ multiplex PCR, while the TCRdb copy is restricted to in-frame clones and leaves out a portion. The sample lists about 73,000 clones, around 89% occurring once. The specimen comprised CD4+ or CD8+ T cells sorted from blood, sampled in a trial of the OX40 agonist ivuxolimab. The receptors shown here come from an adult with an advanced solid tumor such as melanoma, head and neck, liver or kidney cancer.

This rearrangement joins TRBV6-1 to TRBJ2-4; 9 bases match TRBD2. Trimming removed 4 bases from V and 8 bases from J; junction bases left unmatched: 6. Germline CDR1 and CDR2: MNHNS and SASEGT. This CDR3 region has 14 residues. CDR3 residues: CASSGKVAGDIQYF. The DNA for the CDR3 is TGTGCCAGCAGTGGGAAAGTAGCGGGAGACATTCAGTACTTC.

CDR3: CASSLDGRESYNEQFF. DNA for the CDR3: TGCGCCAGCAGCTTGGACGGGAGGGAATCCTACAATGAGCAGTTCTTC. The gene calls are TRBV5-1 and TRBJ2-1; TRBD2 matches at 8 bases. The germline V gene has CDR1 SGHRS and CDR2 YFSETQ. CDR3 size: 16 residues. V lost 0 bases to trimming and J lost 1 base; unmatched junction nucleotides: 3.

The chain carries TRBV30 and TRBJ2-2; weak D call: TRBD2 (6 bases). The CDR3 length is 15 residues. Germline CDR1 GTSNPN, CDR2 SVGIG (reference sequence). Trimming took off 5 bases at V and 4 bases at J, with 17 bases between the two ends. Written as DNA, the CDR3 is TGTGCCTGGGGACTACTAGCTGGGGCCACCGGGGAGCTGTTTTTT. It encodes CAWGLLAGATGELFF.

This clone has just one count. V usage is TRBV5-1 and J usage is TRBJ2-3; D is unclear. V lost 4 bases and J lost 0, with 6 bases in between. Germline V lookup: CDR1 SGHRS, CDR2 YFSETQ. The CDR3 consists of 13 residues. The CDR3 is CASSVLSTDTQYF. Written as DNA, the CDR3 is TGCGCCAGCAGCGTCCTTAGCACAGATACGCAGTATTTT.

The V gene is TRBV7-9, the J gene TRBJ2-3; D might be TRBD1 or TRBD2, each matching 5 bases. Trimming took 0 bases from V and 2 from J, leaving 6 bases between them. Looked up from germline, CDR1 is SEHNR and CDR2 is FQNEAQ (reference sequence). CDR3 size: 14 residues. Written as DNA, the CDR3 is TGTGCCAGCAGCTTAGCGGGACCCACAGATACGCAGTATTTT. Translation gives CASSLAGPTDTQYF.

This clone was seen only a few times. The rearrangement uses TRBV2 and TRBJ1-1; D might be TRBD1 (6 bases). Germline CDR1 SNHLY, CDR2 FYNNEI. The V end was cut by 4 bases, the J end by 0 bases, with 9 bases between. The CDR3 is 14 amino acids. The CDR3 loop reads CASSAQGMNTEAFF. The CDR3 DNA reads TGTGCCAGCAGTGCTCAGGGGATGAACACTGAAGCTTTCTTT. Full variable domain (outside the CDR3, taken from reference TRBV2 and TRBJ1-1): EPEVTQTPSHQVTQMGQEVILRCVPISNHLYFYWYRQILGQKVEFLVSFYNNEISEKSEIFDDQFSVERPDGSNFTLKIRSTKLEDSAMYFCASSAQGMNTEAFFGQGTRLTVV.

The CDR3 is CASSLSGRDPEQYF. The CDR3 DNA reads as TGTGCCAGCAGTTTGAGCGGGAGGGATCCCGAGCAGTACTTC. The rearrangement uses TRBV28 and TRBJ2-7; 10 positions match TRBD2. CDR1 is MDHEN, CDR2 SYDVKM, per germline. The CDR3 sequence is 14 residues long. J was trimmed by 6 bases and V by 3 bases; bases with no gene match: 5. The whole variable domain, remainder taken from reference TRBV28 and TRBJ2-7, is DVKVTQSSRYLVKRTGEKVFLECVQDMDHENMFWYRQDPGLGLRLIYFSYDVKMKEKGDIPEGYSVSREKKERFSLILESASTNQTSMYLCASSLSGRDPEQYFGPGTRLTVT.

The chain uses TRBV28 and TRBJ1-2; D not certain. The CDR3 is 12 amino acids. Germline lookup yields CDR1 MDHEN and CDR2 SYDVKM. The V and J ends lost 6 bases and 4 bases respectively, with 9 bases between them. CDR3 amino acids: CASSLVPYGYTF. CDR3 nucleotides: TGTGCCAGCAGCCTAGTGCCCTATGGCTACACCTTC.

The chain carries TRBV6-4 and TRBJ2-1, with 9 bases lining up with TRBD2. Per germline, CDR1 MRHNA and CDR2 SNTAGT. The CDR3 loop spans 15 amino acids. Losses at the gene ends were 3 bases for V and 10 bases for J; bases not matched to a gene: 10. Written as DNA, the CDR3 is TGTGCCAGCAGTGAAGAGGGGCTAGCGGGATGGGAGCAGTTCTTC. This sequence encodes CASSEEGLAGWEQFF.

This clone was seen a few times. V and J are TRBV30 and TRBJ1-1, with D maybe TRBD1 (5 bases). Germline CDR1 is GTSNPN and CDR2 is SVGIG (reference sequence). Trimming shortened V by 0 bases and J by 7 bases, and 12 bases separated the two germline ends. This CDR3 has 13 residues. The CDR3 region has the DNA TGTGCCTGGAGTGTGCTATGGGGCCATGAAGCTTTCTTT. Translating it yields CAWSVLWGHEAFF.

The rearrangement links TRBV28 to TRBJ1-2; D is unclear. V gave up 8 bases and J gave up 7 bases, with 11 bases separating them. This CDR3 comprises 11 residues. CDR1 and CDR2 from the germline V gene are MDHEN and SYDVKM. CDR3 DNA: TGTGCCAGCGGAACGTTCAGTGGCTACACCTTC. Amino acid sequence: CASGTFSGYTF.

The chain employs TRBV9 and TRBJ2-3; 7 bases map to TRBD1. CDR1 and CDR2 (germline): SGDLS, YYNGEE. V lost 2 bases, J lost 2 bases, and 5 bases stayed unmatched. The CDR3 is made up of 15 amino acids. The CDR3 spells CASSVRDSYTDTQYF. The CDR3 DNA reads TGTGCCAGCAGCGTTAGGGACAGTTACACAGATACGCAGTATTTT. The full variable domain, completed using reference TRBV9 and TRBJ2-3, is DSGVTQTPKHLITATGQRVTLRCSPRSGDLSVYWYQQSLDQGLQFLIQYYNGEERAKGNILERFSAQQFPDLHSELNLSSLELGDSALYFCASSVRDSYTDTQYFGPGTRLTVL.

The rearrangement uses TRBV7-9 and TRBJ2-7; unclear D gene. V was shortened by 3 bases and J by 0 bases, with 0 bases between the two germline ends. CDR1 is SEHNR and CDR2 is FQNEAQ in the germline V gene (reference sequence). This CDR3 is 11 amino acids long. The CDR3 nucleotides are TGTGCCAGCAGCTTCTCCTACGAGCAGTACTTC. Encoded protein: CASSFSYEQYF.